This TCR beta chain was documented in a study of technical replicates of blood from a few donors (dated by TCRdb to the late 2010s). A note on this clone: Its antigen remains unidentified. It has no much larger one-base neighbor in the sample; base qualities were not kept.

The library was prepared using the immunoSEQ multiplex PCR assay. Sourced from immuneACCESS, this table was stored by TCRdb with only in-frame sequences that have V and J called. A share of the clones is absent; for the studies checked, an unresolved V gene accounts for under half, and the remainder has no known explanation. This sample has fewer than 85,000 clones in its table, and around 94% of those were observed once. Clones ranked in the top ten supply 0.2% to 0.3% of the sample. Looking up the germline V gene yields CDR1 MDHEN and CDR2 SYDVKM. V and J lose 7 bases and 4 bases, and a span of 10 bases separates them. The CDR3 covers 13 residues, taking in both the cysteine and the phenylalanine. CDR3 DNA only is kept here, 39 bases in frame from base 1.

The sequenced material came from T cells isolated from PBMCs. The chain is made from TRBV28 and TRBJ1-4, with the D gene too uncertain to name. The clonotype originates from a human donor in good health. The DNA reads TGTGCCAGCATGAGTTTGGTTAATGAAAAACTGTTTTTT. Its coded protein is CASMSLVNEKLFF.